Each of the 21 T cell receptor beta chains below was sequenced from the same sample in a study of cytomegalovirus exposure and HLA in healthy donors. The protocol was immunoSEQ multiplex PCR, while the TCRdb copy is restricted to in-frame clones and leaves out a portion. This sample yields approximately 120,000 clones, of which approximately 94% are seen a single time; 1% to 1.5% belongs to the top ten. Sequencing input: PBMCs. The source is a young woman in good health and CMV-seronegative.

V and J are TRBV7-9 and TRBJ1-1; 9 bases agree with TRBD1. The junction had 7 bases not matched to a gene; V was cut back by 4 bases and J by 4 bases. Germline V lookup: CDR1 SEHNR, CDR2 FQNEAQ (reference sequence). This CDR3 comprises 15 residues. In nucleotides, the CDR3 is TGTGCCAGCAGCTATACAGGGGGCGGCGGCACTGAAGCTTTCTTT. This gives the protein CASSYTGGGGTEAFF.

The chain has TRBV5-1 and TRBJ2-1; TRBD2 matches 8 bases. The CDR3 runs to 20 residues. V lost 0 bases to trimming and J lost 6 bases; unmatched junction nucleotides: 20. The germline V gene encodes CDR1 SGHRS and CDR2 YFSETQ. As DNA, the CDR3 is TGCGCCAGCAGCTTGGCTCCGGGGAACTGGGTTACGGGAGGGTCCAATGAGCAGTTCTTC. Translated: CASSLAPGNWVTGGSNEQFF.

The chain couples TRBV29-1 to TRBJ2-1, with D perhaps matching TRBD1 (5 bases). The germline V and J ends were trimmed by 4 bases and 3 bases, with 10 bases remaining between them. The CDR3 has 13 residues. Per the germline V gene, CDR1 is SQVTM and CDR2 is ANQGSEA. The CDR3: CSVAPRDYNEQFF. CDR3 nucleotides: TGCAGCGTTGCCCCCAGGGACTACAATGAGCAGTTCTTC.

This clone was seen only a few times. The J gene is TRBJ2-7, the V gene TRBV6-1; D may be TRBD1 (5 bases). Germline V gene data show CDR1 as MNHNS and CDR2 as SASEGT. CDR3 length: 13 residues. The V end was cut by 4 bases, the J end by 7 bases, with 14 bases between. The CDR3 DNA sequence: TGTGCCAGCAGTGGGGGCTGGGGCCGGGAGCAGTACTTC. Its translation: CASSGGWGREQYF.

This clone was found once. The rearrangement uses TRBV28 and TRBJ2-1; unclear D gene. The germline V gene has CDR1 MDHEN and CDR2 SYDVKM. The V and J ends lost 6 bases and 5 bases respectively, with 23 bases between them. CDR3 size: 17 residues. The CDR3 loop reads CASSPPLGGLPNNEQFF. DNA of the CDR3: TGTGCCAGCAGCCCCCCACTGGGTGGGCTCCCAAACAATGAGCAGTTCTTC.

The gene calls are TRBV30 and TRBJ2-7; perhaps TRBD2 as D (6 bases). Germline CDR1 and CDR2: GTSNPN and SVGIG (reference sequence). V gave up 1 base and J gave up 3 bases, with 7 bases separating them. The CDR3 has 12 amino acids. The CDR3 protein is CAWSARDYEQYF. CDR3 sequence (DNA): TGTGCCTGGAGTGCGCGGGACTACGAGCAGTACTTC.

The rearrangement uses TRBV19 and TRBJ2-1; D is perhaps TRBD1 (6 bases). Trimming removed 1 base from V and 0 bases from J, with 16 bases in between. CDR3 length: 18 amino acids. Looked up from germline, CDR1 is LNHDA and CDR2 is SQIVND (reference sequence). CDR3 nucleotide sequence: TGTGCCAGTAGTATAGGTCGTAGGGGGAAAGGCTCCTACAATGAGCAGTTCTTC. Translated: CASSIGRRGKGSYNEQFF.

The chain uses TRBV30 and TRBJ2-7; 10 bases line up with TRBD2. The germline V gene has CDR1 GTSNPN and CDR2 SVGIG (reference sequence). The CDR3 runs 12 residues. V shed 6 bases, J shed 7 bases, and the junction held 6 bases outside the gene matches. The CDR3 DNA sequence: TGTGCCTGCGTAGCGGGAGGTGGAGAGCAGTACTTC. It specifies CACVAGGGEQYF.

This clone was picked up one time. V usage is TRBV9 and J usage is TRBJ1-2; TRBD1 is a possible D gene (5 bases). The CDR3 covers 15 residues. The V end was cut by 0 bases, the J end by 4 bases, with 13 bases between. Germline lookup yields CDR1 SGDLS and CDR2 YYNGEE. In DNA form, the CDR3 reads TGTGCCAGCAGCGTAGATCAGGGTGGAGTCTATGGCTACACCTTC. It codes for CASSVDQGGVYGYTF.

Details on this clone: At one boundary the junction diverges from the germline segment, which might be a read error. The chain links TRBV11-2 to TRBJ2-7; 7 bases map to TRBD2. Germline CDR1 is SGHAT and CDR2 is FQNNGV. The CDR3 runs 13 residues. The CDR3: CASSLGGGSPSGF. The CDR3 DNA is TGTGCCAGCAGCTTAGGTGGCGGGAGCCCGTCAGGCTTC.

V and J are TRBV5-4 and TRBJ2-7; D may be TRBD1 (7 bases). Germline values: CDR1 SGHNT, CDR2 YYREEE (reference sequence). With 4 bases removed from V and 2 bases from J, the gap between germline ends came to 10 bases. The CDR3 has 13 residues. The CDR3 region is CASSGGGPYEQYF. In DNA form, the CDR3 reads TGTGCCAGCAGCGGAGGGGGCCCCTACGAGCAGTACTTC. The whole variable domain, remainder taken from reference TRBV5-4 and TRBJ2-7, is ETGVTQSPTHLIKTRGQQVTLRCSSQSGHNTVSWYQQALGQGPQFIFQYYREEENGRGNFPPRFSGLQFPNYSSELNVNALELDDSALYLCASSGGGPYEQYFGPGTRLTVT.

V and J are TRBV4-1 and TRBJ2-1, with a tentative D call TRBD1 (6 bases). CDR1 is MGHRA, CDR2 YSYEKL, per germline. Between the trimmed V and J ends, which lost 7 bases and 8 bases, there was a span of 18 bases. CDR3 length equals 14 residues. CDR3 protein: CASKGQPSRDEQFF. The CDR3 nucleotides are TGCGCCAGCAAAGGACAGCCTTCCCGGGATGAGCAGTTCTTC.

A few counts support this clone. The V gene is TRBV19, the J gene TRBJ1-2; possibly TRBD1 for D (6 bases). The V gene's germline CDR1 is LNHDA and CDR2 SQIVND (reference sequence). V was clipped by 4 bases and J by 8 bases, with 17 bases between them. CDR3 size: 14 residues. CDR3 sequence (DNA): TGTGCCAGTAGTACCCAAAGGACAGATGGCGGCTACACCTTC. Its protein product is CASSTQRTDGGYTF. Based on the CDR3 plus reference TRBV19 and TRBJ1-2, the full variable domain is DGGITQSPKYLFRKEGQNVTLSCEQNLNHDAMYWYRQDPGQGLRLIYYSQIVNDFQKGDIAEGYSVSREKKESFPLTVTSAQKNPTAFYLCASSTQRTDGGYTFGSGTRLTVV.

The chain carries TRBV6-1 and TRBJ1-1; no clear D gene. From germline, CDR1 is MNHNS and CDR2 SASEGT. With 6 bases removed from V and 7 bases from J, the gap between germline ends came to 12 bases. This CDR3 is built from 12 residues. For the CDR3, the DNA is TGTGCCAGCAGGACCAGAGGGCTTGAAGCTTTCTTT. This encodes CASRTRGLEAFF.

The gene calls are TRBV10-2 and TRBJ2-7, with D possibly TRBD2 on 6 matching bases. The CDR3 is 16 amino acids. Germline V gene sequence: CDR1 WSHSY, CDR2 SAAADI. V was clipped by 3 bases and J by 0 bases, with 15 bases between them. The CDR3 DNA sequence: TGCGCCAGCAGTGATATGACTAGTTATCCCTCCTACGAGCAGTACTTC. Its translation is CASSDMTSYPSYEQYF.

This clone was seen once. The chain joins TRBV5-4 to TRBJ2-1, with 7 nucleotides matching TRBD2. The V gene end was trimmed by 0 bases and the J gene end by 1 base; junction bases not matched to a gene: 4. Germline values: CDR1 SGHNT, CDR2 YYREEE (reference sequence). The CDR3 totals 16 residues. This chain's CDR3 is CASSLARLASYNEQFF. In nucleotides, the CDR3 is TGTGCCAGCAGCTTGGCCCGACTAGCTTCCTACAATGAGCAGTTCTTC.

The V and J genes are TRBV6-6 and TRBJ1-5, with 10 positions matching TRBD1. CDR1 MNHNY and CDR2 SVGAGI come from the germline V gene (reference sequence). J gave up 4 bases and V 6 bases, and 9 bases lay outside the gene matches. The CDR3 has 16 residues. The CDR3 sequence: CASSRRGQGDNQPQHF. DNA of the CDR3: TGTGCCAGCAGCCGTCGAGGACAGGGGGATAATCAGCCCCAGCATTTT.

This sequence joins TRBV2 and TRBJ1-1, with 7 bases matching TRBD1. Germline V gene lookup returns CDR1 SNHLY and CDR2 FYNNEI. J gave up 5 bases and V 4 bases, and 1 base lay outside the gene matches. The CDR3 contains 12 residues. CDR3 sequence reads: CASSVRGTEAFF. The DNA for the CDR3 is TGTGCCAGCAGTGTCAGGGGGACTGAAGCTTTCTTT.

The genes are TRBV6-1 and TRBJ2-1, with 13 nucleotides matching TRBD2. Germline V gives CDR1 MNHNS, CDR2 SASEGT. This CDR3 has 17 amino acids. The ends lost 2 bases at V and 7 bases at J; junction bases unmatched: 8. This chain's CDR3 is CASSELTGTSGNNEQFF. The CDR3 DNA follows: TGTGCCAGCAGTGAATTGACAGGGACTAGCGGGAATAATGAGCAGTTCTTC.

This rearrangement joins TRBV6-4 to TRBJ2-3; possible D gene TRBD2, 5 bases. The CDR3 is 13 amino acids. V was trimmed by 3 bases and J by 1 base, leaving 5 bases between them. Germline-derived CDR1 and CDR2 are MRHNA and SNTAGT. The CDR3 spells CASSERGTDTQYF. DNA for the CDR3: TGTGCCAGCAGTGAGCGGGGCACAGATACGCAGTATTTT.

The gene calls are TRBV25-1 and TRBJ1-1, with no clear D. This CDR3 comprises 13 residues. V was shortened by 5 bases and J by 6 bases, with 13 bases between the two germline ends. Germline V gives CDR1 MGHDK, CDR2 SYGVNS. This CDR3 reads CASSLDFRSEAFF. The CDR3 DNA is TGTGCCAGCAGTCTAGATTTCCGCTCTGAAGCTTTCTTT.